These T cell receptor beta chains were read from a single sample in a study of cytomegalovirus exposure and HLA in healthy donors. TCRdb's copy holds only in-frame clones and misses some; the assay was immunoSEQ multiplex PCR. Among about 100,000 clones, 70% to 80% were seen once, and the ten largest hold approximately 3.7%. Sequenced sample: PBMCs. The receptors were sampled from a female donor in good health and CMV-seropositive. The CDR3 runs from the conserved cysteine through the conserved F or W. The order of the fields is V gene, clone size, J gene, D gene, CDR3 DNA, CDR3 protein. The D gene is left open where the match is weak. The size entry is marked missing in some rows and otherwise reads once, few, many or a size class.

V: TRBV19
size: -
J: TRBJ1-5
D: -
DNA: TGTGCCAGTAGTATCGCTCGGCGGTCAGGGAAATCCGGCAATCAGCCCCAGCATTTT
CDR3: CASSIARRSGKSGNQPQHF

V: TRBV5-4
size: -
J: TRBJ2-2
D: -
DNA: TGTGCCAGCAGCTTGCCAGGGCCAAACACCGGGGAGCTGTTTTTT
CDR3: CASSLPGPNTGELFF

V: TRBV27
size: -
J: TRBJ2-1
D: -
DNA: TGTGCCAGCAGGGACGGGAGCTCCTACAATGAGCAGTTCTTC
CDR3: CASRDGSSYNEQFF

V: TRBV14
size: -
J: TRBJ1-1
D: -
DNA: TGTGCCAGCAGCCAAGTGGCAGGGCGGACTGAAGCTTTCTTT
CDR3: CASSQVAGRTEAFF

V: TRBV6-1
size: -
J: TRBJ2-4
D: -
DNA: TGTGCCAGCACTTCTGGGGCCAAAAACAGTCAGTACTTC
CDR3: CASTSGAKNSQYF

V: TRBV18
size: once
J: TRBJ2-7
D: TRBD2
DNA: TGTGCCAGCTCAACCGGGGGGGTCCCCTACGAGCAGTACTTC
CDR3: CASSTGGVPYEQYF

V: TRBV19
size: -
J: TRBJ2-1
D: TRBD2
DNA: TGTGCCACCCGAGCCGGGAGGTCGTCCTACAATGAGCAGTTCTTC
CDR3: CATRAGRSSYNEQFF

V: TRBV9
size: -
J: TRBJ2-1
D: TRBD2
DNA: TGTGCCAGCAGCAAGAAGCGGGCTGGGACTAATCCCTACAATGAGCAGTTCTTC
CDR3: CASSKKRAGTNPYNEQFF

V: TRBV19
size: once
J: TRBJ2-3
D: TRBD2
DNA: TGTGCCAGTAGTACCGCAGCGGGAGGCACAGATACGCAGTATTTT
CDR3: CASSTAAGGTDTQYF

V: TRBV5-1
size: -
J: TRBJ2-3
D: -
DNA: TGCGCCAGCAGCTCCGCGACAGCTATTCCTAGCACAGATACGCAGTATTTT
CDR3: CASSSATAIPSTDTQYF

V: TRBV6-6
size: -
J: TRBJ1-2
D: -
DNA: TGTGCCAGCAGTTACACCGACACAAACTATGGCTACACCTTC
CDR3: CASSYTDTNYGYTF

V: TRBV5-4
size: -
J: TRBJ2-5
D: TRBD1
DNA: TGTGCCAGCAGACGGGACAGGGGGTTACAAGAGACCCAGTACTTC
CDR3: CASRRDRGLQETQYF

V: TRBV18
size: -
J: TRBJ2-5
D: -
DNA: TGTGCCAGCTCATCTCAGAGGGGGTCCGGGGAGACCCAGTACTTC
CDR3: CASSSQRGSGETQYF